Described below is a single TCR beta chain sequence and its context. Its antigen target is currently unknown. Base qualities are missing; no much larger clone stands one base away. The entry originates in a study of blood T cell repertoires in COVID-19 (dated by TCRdb to 2018 to 2021). Context from the whole study: The collaborator samples originated in the United States, Italy and Spain and spanned the acute and convalescent phases of COVID-19. The prospective study material was composed of cDNA or gDNA derived from T cells, B-cell-depleted T cells, or PBMCs. Subjects who had been exposed to COVID-19, were actively infected with it, or had recovered from it provided the deeply sampled blood TCRbeta repertoires that made up the dataset. The repertoires were released in a freely available public database intended as a resource for research on the immune response to SARS-CoV-2. The samples were drawn from two sources: the first 160 participants of the ongoing ImmuneRACE study, and 1,200 or so subjects contributed by 6 global collaborators. Sample metadata almost always included a de-identified subject ID, COVID-19 status, age in years and sex. Where available, HLA class I and class II types were taken from metadata supplied by the sample provider and were not determined by assay-based typing. The investigation overall reported the following: Clinical and demographic metadata were provided uncurated, with the amount varying by source and participant.

Collaborating institutions collected whole blood in K2EDTA tubes following their own protocols. Collaborator samples were shipped for TCRbeta analysis as frozen whole blood, isolated PBMCs, or DNA extracted from either sample type. TCRbeta CDR3 regions were amplified from genomic DNA using the immunoSEQ Assay, a bias-controlled multiplex PCR. In the authors' own workflow: The number of nucleated cells in each sample was estimated by amplification of reference gene primers within the assay. Sequence reads were collapsed and filtered to measure the absolute abundance of every unique TCRbeta CDR3 rearrangement. Productive Simpson clonality was computed per sample as the square root of Simpson's diversity index over productive rearrangements. TCRdb retrieved this table from immuneACCESS and kept in-frame rearrangements only. Not all clones are present; in checked studies, unresolved V genes account for under half, and no reason is known for the remainder. Clonal size and the V and J genes are those of that table, whereas D and trimming came from the DNA. The sample has about 250,000 clones on record, 80% to 85% of them singletons. The leading ten clones occupy approximately 4.7% of the sample.

V ends up 3 bases short and J 8 bases short, with an unmatched junction base count of 4. Its CDR3 holds 13 amino acids, cysteine through phenylalanine. The sequence is cut down to CDR3 DNA, 39 bases in frame from base 1. In the germline V gene, CDR1 corresponds to SGDLS and CDR2 to YYNGEE. This chain joins TRBV9 to TRBJ1-1, with 10 bases in between that match TRBD1. Sequencing was performed on peripheral blood. The TCR sequence derives from a man aged 45-65 years with active or convalescent COVID-19. The CDR3: CASSAGQGVEAFF. The DNA sequence is given as TGTGCCAGCAGCGCCGGACAGGGGGTGGAAGCTTTCTTT.